This TCR beta chain was sequenced in a study of blood T cells in healthy people across ages. This clonotype was counted only a few times. The CDR3 runs 11 residues. V was trimmed by 2 bases and J by 6 bases, leaving 3 bases between them. From germline, CDR1 is MNHEY and CDR2 SVGEGT. A second 7 to 11 cycle PCR used barcoded and J-beta primers. CDR3-containing paired-end reads numbering at least 2.5 million came from each sample. TCRdb itself ran the 5' RACE reads through MiXCR, one entry per CDR3 protein. The data show 1,500,000 or so distinct CDR3 sequences, with roughly 43% seen just once and about 3.8% held by the top ten. Roughly 10 milliliters of peripheral blood were drawn from each donor into EDTA-treated tubes.

V gene TRBV6-2 or TRBV6-3 combines with J gene TRBJ2-3; D ambiguous. The sequence derives from a young woman in good health. Sequences were obtained from blood. The CDR3 nucleotides are TGTGCCAGCAGTTACCACGATACGCAGTATTTT. This translates into CASSYHDTQYF.